Below are 7 T cell receptor beta chains sequenced from a single sample in a study. One entry per CDR3 protein results from TCRdb running MiXCR on the 5' RACE reads. This table holds about 57,000 distinct CDR3 sequences, approximately 27% found once. Treg sorting used a CD4+CD25+CD127-/low gate. Sequencing was done on a sample of tumor-infiltrating Tregs sorted from the breast tumor. These receptors were collected from a female donor with breast cancer.

The chain recombines TRBV4-3 with TRBJ2-2, with unresolved D. Per the germline V gene, CDR1 is LGHNA and CDR2 is YSLEER. This CDR3 has 13 amino acids. V lost 1 base and J lost 5, with 5 bases in between. CDR3 nucleotides: TGCGCCAGCAGCCAAGGTCTAACCGGGGAGCTGTTTTTT. It codes for CASSQGLTGELFF.

This clonotype was picked up a small number of times. The chain has TRBV5-1 and TRBJ2-1, with TRBD1 as a possible D gene (6 bases). Trimming pared 3 bases from V and 13 bases from J, leaving 20 bases between. CDR1 and CDR2 (germline): SGHRS, YFSETQ. The length of the CDR3 is 14 residues. The DNA for the CDR3 is TGCGCCAGCAGCTCTTCCGACGGACAGCCCGGACAGTTCTTC. This codes for CASSSSDGQPGQFF.

The chain carries TRBV28 and TRBJ2-1, with TRBD2 matching 7 bases. CDR1 MDHEN and CDR2 SYDVKM come from the germline V gene. The CDR3 loop spans 11 amino acids. Losses at the gene ends were 4 bases for V and 14 bases for J; bases not matched to a gene: 5. The DNA for the CDR3 is TGTGCCAGCAGTTGGGGGGGAGAGGAGTTCTTC. Translating it yields CASSWGGEEFF. The full variable domain, its missing parts supplied by reference TRBV28 and TRBJ2-1, is DVKVTQSSRYLVKRTGEKVFLECVQDMDHENMFWYRQDPGLGLRLIYFSYDVKMKEKGDIPEGYSVSREKKERFSLILESASTNQTSMYLCASSWGGEEFFGPGTRLTVL.

This clonotype was seen more than once but under ten times. The junction shows a germline mismatch at one end, possibly a read error. The chain has TRBV4-2 and TRBJ2-3; D uncertain. This CDR3 has 15 amino acids. Germline V gene sequence: CDR1 LGHNA, CDR2 YNFKEQ. CDR3 DNA: TGTGCCGGCAGCCAGACCTCGGTTAGCACAGATACGCAGTATTTT. Amino acid sequence: CAGSQTSVSTDTQYF.

This chain connects TRBV14 to TRBJ1-6; D unclear. This CDR3 has 13 residues. Per germline, CDR1 SGHDN and CDR2 FVKESK. V gave up 4 bases and J gave up 7 bases, with 8 bases separating them. The CDR3 DNA reads TGTGCCAGCAGCCCCTTCATGAATTCACCCCTCCACTTT. This translates into CASSPFMNSPLHF.

This clonotype has at least ten counts. This sequence joins TRBV27 and TRBJ2-1, with 8 bases identical to TRBD2. Germline loops: CDR1 MNHEY, CDR2 SMNVEV (reference sequence). There are 17 residues in the CDR3. Trimming at V came to 4 bases and at J to 8 bases, leaving 16 bases not matched to a gene. The CDR3 DNA is TGTGCCAGCAGTTCCCTCCAAGGGCGGGAGGTTGGGGATGAGCAGTTCTTC. The encoded protein is CASSSLQGREVGDEQFF.

V usage is TRBV5-4 and J usage is TRBJ2-5; TRBD2 matches 10 bases. Germline-derived CDR1 and CDR2 are SGHNT and YYREEE (reference sequence). The CDR3 loop spans 17 amino acids. With V trimmed by 0 bases and J by 2 bases, 7 bases remained unmatched. CDR3 amino acids: CASSLGDSGGRQETQYF. The DNA for the CDR3 is TGTGCCAGCAGCTTGGGAGATAGCGGGGGGAGGCAAGAGACCCAGTACTTC.